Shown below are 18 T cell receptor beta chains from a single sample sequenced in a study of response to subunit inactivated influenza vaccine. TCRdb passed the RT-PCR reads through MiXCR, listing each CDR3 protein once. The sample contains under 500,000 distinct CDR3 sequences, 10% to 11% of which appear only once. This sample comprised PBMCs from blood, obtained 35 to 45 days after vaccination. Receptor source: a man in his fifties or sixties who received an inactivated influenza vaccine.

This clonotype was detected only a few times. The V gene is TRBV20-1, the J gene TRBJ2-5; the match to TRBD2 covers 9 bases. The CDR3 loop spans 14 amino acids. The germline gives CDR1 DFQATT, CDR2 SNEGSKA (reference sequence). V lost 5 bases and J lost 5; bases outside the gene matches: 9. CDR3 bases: TGCAGTGCTCGACTGAGCGGGAGGACTGAGACCCAGTACTTC. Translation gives CSARLSGRTETQYF.

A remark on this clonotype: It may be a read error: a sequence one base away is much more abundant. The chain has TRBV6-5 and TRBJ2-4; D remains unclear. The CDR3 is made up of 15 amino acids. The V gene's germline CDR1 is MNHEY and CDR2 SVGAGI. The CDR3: CASSYRGEAKNIQNF. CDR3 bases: TGTGCCAGCAGTTATCGAGGTGAAGCCAAAAACATTCAGAACTTC.

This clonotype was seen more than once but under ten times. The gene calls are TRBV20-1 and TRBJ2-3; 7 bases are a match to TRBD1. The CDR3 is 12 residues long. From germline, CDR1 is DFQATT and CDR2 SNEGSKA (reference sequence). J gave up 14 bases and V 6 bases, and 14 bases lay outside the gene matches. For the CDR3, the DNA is TGCAGTGCCCAAGCCTCACAGGGGCGGGCGTATTTT. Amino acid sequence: CSAQASQGRAYF.

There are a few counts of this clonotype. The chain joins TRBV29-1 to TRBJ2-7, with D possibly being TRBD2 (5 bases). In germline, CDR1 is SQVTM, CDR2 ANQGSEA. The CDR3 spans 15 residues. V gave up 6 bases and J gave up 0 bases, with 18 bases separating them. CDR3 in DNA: TGCAGCGTGGCACCCGGACTCGGTGACTCCTACGAGCAGTACTTC. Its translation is CSVAPGLGDSYEQYF.

CDR3 in amino acids: CACKEVYGYTF. CDR3 bases: TGTGCCTGCAAGGAGGTCTATGGCTACACCTTC. The chain carries TRBV6-6 and TRBJ1-2; D is undetermined. This CDR3 has 11 amino acids. Germline V gene data show CDR1 as MNHNY and CDR2 as SVGAGI (reference sequence). The V end lost 11 bases, the J end lost 4 bases, and 11 bases lay between the germline ends.

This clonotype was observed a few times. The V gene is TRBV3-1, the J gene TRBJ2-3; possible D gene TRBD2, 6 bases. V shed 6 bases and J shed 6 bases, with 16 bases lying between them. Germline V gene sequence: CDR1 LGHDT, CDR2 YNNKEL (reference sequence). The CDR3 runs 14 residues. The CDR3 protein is CASRNMGGQDTQYF. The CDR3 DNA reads TGTGCCAGCAGAAACATGGGGGGTCAGGATACGCAGTATTTT.

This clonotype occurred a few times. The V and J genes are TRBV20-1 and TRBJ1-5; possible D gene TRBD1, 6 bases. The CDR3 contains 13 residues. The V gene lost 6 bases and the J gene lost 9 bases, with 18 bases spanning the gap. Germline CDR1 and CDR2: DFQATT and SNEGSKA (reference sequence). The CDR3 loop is CSAERAGDRPQHF. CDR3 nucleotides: TGCAGTGCAGAGAGGGCAGGGGATCGGCCCCAGCATTTT.

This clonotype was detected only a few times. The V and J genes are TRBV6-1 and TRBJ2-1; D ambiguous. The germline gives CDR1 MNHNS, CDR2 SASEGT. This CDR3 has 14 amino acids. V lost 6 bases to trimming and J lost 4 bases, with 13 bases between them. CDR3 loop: CASRPLGMYNEQFF. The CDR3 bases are TGTGCCAGCAGACCTCTAGGGATGTACAATGAGCAGTTCTTC.

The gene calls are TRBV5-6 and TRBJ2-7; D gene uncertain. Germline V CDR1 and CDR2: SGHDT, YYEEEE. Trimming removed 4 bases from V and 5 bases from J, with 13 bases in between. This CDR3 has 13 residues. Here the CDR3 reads CASSAYPGNEQYF. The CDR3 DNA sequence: TGTGCCAGCAGCGCCTACCCTGGGAACGAGCAGTACTTC.

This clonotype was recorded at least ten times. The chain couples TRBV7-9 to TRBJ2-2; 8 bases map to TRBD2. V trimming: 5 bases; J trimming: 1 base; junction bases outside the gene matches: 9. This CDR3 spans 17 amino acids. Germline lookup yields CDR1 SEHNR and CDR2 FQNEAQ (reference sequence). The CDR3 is CASSESGSLQNTGELFF. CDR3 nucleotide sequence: TGTGCCAGCAGCGAGAGCGGGAGCCTTCAGAACACCGGGGAGCTGTTTTTT.

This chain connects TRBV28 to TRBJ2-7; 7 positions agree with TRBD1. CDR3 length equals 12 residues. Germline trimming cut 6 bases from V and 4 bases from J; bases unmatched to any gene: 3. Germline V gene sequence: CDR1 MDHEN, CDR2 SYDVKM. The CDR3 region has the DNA TGTGCCAGCAGACCGACAGGGTACGAGCAGTACTTC. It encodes CASRPTGYEQYF.

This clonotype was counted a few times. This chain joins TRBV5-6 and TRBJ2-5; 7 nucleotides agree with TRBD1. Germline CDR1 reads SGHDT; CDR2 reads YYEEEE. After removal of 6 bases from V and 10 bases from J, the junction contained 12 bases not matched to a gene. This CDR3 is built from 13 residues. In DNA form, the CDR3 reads TGTGCCAGCACCGTGACAGGGCCTGAGGACCAGTACTTC. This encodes CASTVTGPEDQYF. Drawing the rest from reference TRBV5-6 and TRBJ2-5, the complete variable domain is DAGVTQSPTHLIKTRGQQVTLRCSPKSGHDTVSWYQQALGQGPQFIFQYYEEEERQRGNFPDRFSGHQFPNYSSELNVNALLLGDSALYLCASTVTGPEDQYFGPGTRLLVL.

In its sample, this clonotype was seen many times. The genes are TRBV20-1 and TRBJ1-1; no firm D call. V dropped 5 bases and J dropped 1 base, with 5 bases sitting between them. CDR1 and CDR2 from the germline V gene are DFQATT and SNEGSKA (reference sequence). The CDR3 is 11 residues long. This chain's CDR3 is CSAFTNTEAFF. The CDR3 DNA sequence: TGCAGTGCTTTTACGAACACTGAAGCTTTCTTT.

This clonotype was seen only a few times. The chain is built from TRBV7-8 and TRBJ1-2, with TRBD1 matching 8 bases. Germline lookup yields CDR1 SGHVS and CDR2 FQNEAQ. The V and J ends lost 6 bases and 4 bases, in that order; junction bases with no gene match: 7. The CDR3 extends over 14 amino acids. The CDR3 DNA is TGTGCCAGCAGTTCACATACAGGGGGCTATGGCTACACCTTC. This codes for CASSSHTGGYGYTF. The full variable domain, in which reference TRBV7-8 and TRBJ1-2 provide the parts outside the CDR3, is GAGVSQSPRYKVAKRGQDVALRCDPISGHVSLFWYQQALGQGPEFLTYFQNEAQLDKSGLPSDRFFAERPEGSVSTLKIQRTQQEDSAVYLCASSSHTGGYGYTFGSGTRLTVV.

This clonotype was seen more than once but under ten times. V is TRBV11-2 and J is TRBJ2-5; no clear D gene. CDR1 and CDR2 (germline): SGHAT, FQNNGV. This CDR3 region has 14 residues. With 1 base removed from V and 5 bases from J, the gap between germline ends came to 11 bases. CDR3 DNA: TGTGCCAGCAGCTTAGCGGTAGCAGCCGAGACCCAGTACTTC. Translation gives CASSLAVAAETQYF.

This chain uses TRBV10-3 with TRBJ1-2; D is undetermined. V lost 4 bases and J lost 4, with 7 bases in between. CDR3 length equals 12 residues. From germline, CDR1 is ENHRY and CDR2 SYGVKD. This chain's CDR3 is CAISGEGYGYTF. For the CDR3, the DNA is TGTGCCATCAGTGGGGAGGGCTATGGCTACACCTTC.

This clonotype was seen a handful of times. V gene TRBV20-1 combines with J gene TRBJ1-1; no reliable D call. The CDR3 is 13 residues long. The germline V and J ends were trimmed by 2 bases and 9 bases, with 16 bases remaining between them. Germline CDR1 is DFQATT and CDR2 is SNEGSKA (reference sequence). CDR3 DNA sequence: TGCAGTGCTAGATCAGGTGGTGGGGTGAAAGCTTTCTTT. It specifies CSARSGGGVKAFF.

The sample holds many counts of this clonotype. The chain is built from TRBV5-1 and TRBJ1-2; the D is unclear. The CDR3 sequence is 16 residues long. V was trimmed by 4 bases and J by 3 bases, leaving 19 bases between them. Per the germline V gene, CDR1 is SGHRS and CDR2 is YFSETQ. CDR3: CASSINLAGRDYGYTF. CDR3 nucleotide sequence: TGCGCCAGCAGCATCAACCTGGCAGGCCGAGACTATGGCTACACCTTC.